This TCR beta chain emerged from a study of T cells after yellow fever vaccination. Study-wide findings and caveats: The study found a weaker secondary response that peaked faster, day 5 versus 15.

One entry per CDR3 protein, called by TCRdb with MiXCR from the 5' RACE reads. This repertoire shows some 120,000 distinct CDR3 sequences, approximately 14% found once; its top ten account for roughly 44%. This clonotype has a handful of counts. As yet, its antigen is unknown. The CDR3 totals 12 residues. In germline, CDR1 is LGHNT, CDR2 FRNRAP. The V gene lost 1 base and the J gene lost 4 bases, with 5 bases spanning the gap. This receptor was taken from a man aged 18 to 29 who received the YFV17D yellow fever vaccine. This specimen consisted of CD8+ T cells sorted from PBMCs, obtained 5 days after the yellow fever booster vaccination. The V call is TRBV12-5, the J call TRBJ2-7, with D uncertain. CDR3 nucleotides: TGTGCTAGTGGTTTGGCTATATACGAGCAGTACTTC. This gives the protein CASGLAIYEQYF.